Listed here are 18 T cell receptor beta chains from one sample, sequenced in a study of CD8 T cells in Susac syndrome (dated by TCRdb to the late 2010s). The library came from the immunoSEQ multiplex PCR assay. RNA was extracted using the RNeasy kit, and about 0.5 to 1 ug of the RNA was reverse transcribed with random hexamers. In TCRdb, the public reads were trimmed at Q25 with fastp and aligned with MiXCR, with productive beta chains retained. Each CDR3 protein appears once, grouped with its most common genes and DNA. Counted in this sample were 170,000 or so distinct CDR3 sequences; 93% of them appeared once. The ten biggest clones cover 0.09% to 0.095% of the sample. Sequencing was performed on CD4+ T cells from PBMCs. These receptors all come from a human donor with multiple sclerosis.

The V call is TRBV20-1, the J call TRBJ2-5; D is perhaps TRBD2 (6 bases). CDR3 length: 15 residues. Germline values: CDR1 DFQATT, CDR2 SNEGSKA (reference sequence). V was cut by 2 bases and J by 2 bases, with 15 bases left in between. CDR3 amino acids: CSARPPTSNQETQYF. The CDR3 coding sequence is TGCAGTGCTAGACCCCCGACTAGTAATCAAGAGACCCAGTACTTC.

The chain employs TRBV20-1 and TRBJ2-5, with D possibly called TRBD1 or TRBD2 (5 bases each). This CDR3 contains 13 residues. The V gene's germline CDR1 is DFQATT and CDR2 SNEGSKA (reference sequence). V lost 3 bases, J lost 1 base, and 9 bases lay in between. As DNA, the CDR3 is TGCAGTGCTAGGGGGGTGATCCAAGAGACCCAGTACTTC. This encodes CSARGVIQETQYF.

The rearrangement joins TRBV23-1 to TRBJ2-5, with D perhaps TRBD1 (5 bases). TRBV23-1 falls under the ORF class, with uncertain function. V dropped 2 bases and J dropped 5 bases, with 9 bases sitting between them. The CDR3 length is 13 residues. The CDR3 loop reads CASSQTQGETQYF. The CDR3, as DNA: TGCGCCAGCAGTCAAACCCAGGGCGAGACCCAGTACTTC.

This chain joins TRBV6-6 and TRBJ2-1; 10 nucleotides agree with TRBD2. The CDR3 has 16 residues. Germline V gene lookup returns CDR1 MNHNY and CDR2 SVGAGI (reference sequence). V shed 5 bases and J 6 bases; nucleotides not matched to a gene: 10. The CDR3 sequence: CASSPVASGGGNEQFF. The CDR3 DNA is TGTGCCAGCAGTCCTGTCGCTAGCGGGGGCGGCAATGAGCAGTTCTTC.

The chain employs TRBV3-1 and TRBJ2-7; TRBD2 is a possible D gene (5 bases). Germline assignment: CDR1 LGHDT and CDR2 YNNKEL (reference sequence). CDR3 length: 12 amino acids. Trimming took off 6 bases at V and 7 bases at J, with 13 bases between the two ends. CDR3 DNA sequence: TGTGCCAGCAGTTACCGAACGGGGGAGCAGTACTTC. It specifies CASSYRTGEQYF.

This sequence joins TRBV19 and TRBJ2-2; weak D call: TRBD2 (6 bases). CDR3 size: 15 residues. V lost 5 bases and J 0 bases, leaving 10 bases between the germline ends. Germline lookup yields CDR1 LNHDA and CDR2 SQIVND (reference sequence). The CDR3 sequence: CASSPSGSNTGELFF. DNA for the CDR3: TGTGCCAGTAGTCCCAGCGGGTCGAACACCGGGGAGCTGTTTTTT.

The chain joins TRBV7-9 to TRBJ2-3, with 7 bases lining up with TRBD1. Germline V CDR1 and CDR2: SEHNR, FQNEAQ (reference sequence). This CDR3 is built from 15 residues. The trim removed 6 bases at V and 1 base at J, leaving 7 bases unmatched. The CDR3 DNA is TGTGCCAGCAGAGACGACACAGGGGGCACAGATACGCAGTATTTT. Amino acids: CASRDDTGGTDTQYF.

The CDR3 nucleotides are TGTGCCAGCAGCCAAGGCGGTTCTAGAAAAAACATTCAGTACTTC. This translates into CASSQGGSRKNIQYF. V gene TRBV3-1 combines with J gene TRBJ2-4, with D unclear. The germline V gene has CDR1 LGHDT and CDR2 YNNKEL (reference sequence). Trimming cost V 1 base and J 4 bases, with 11 bases left between them. This CDR3 is built from 15 residues.

V usage is TRBV29-1 and J usage is TRBJ2-7; no definite D call. This CDR3 has 14 amino acids. Trimming stripped 4 bases from V and 4 bases from J, with 17 bases between. The germline CDR1 and CDR2 sequences are SQVTM and ANQGSEA. DNA for the CDR3: TGCAGCGTTGTTTCGTTGTTCCCGGTATACGAGCAGTACTTC. Translated: CSVVSLFPVYEQYF.

The chain carries TRBV30 and TRBJ2-1; the D gene is possibly TRBD2 (5 bases). This CDR3 is 16 amino acids long. Looked up from germline, CDR1 is GTSNPN and CDR2 is SVGIG (reference sequence). Trimming removed 7 bases from V and 0 bases from J, with 19 bases in between. The CDR3 region is CAYRGVARSSYNEQFF. The CDR3 nucleotides read TGTGCCTACCGGGGAGTAGCGCGCAGCTCCTACAATGAGCAGTTCTTC. Filled out from reference TRBV30 and TRBJ2-1, the complete variable domain reads SQTIHQWPATLVQPVGSPLSLECTVEGTSNPNLYWYRQAAGRGLQLLFYSVGIGQISSEVPQNLSASRPQDRQFILSSKKLLLSDSGFYLCAYRGVARSSYNEQFFGPGTRLTVL.

V usage is TRBV5-6 and J usage is TRBJ2-4; 16 bases match TRBD2. The germline V gene encodes CDR1 SGHDT and CDR2 YYEEEE. The J segment lost 3 bases and the V segment lost 3 bases, leaving 9 bases of the junction unmatched. CDR3 size: 19 residues. CDR3 coding DNA: TGTGCCAGCAGCTCACCGGGACTAGCGGGAGGGCCAAGCAAAAACATTCAGTACTTC. The encoded protein is CASSSPGLAGGPSKNIQYF.

The chain recombines TRBV7-3 with TRBJ2-1; 7 bases align to TRBD2. The CDR3 loop spans 16 amino acids. V was pared by 3 bases and J by 8 bases, with 13 bases of the junction left unmatched. Germline values: CDR1 SGHTA, CDR2 FQGTGA. The CDR3: CASSLTGTKDSDEQFF. CDR3 nucleotides: TGTGCCAGCAGCTTGACCGGGACTAAGGACTCGGATGAGCAGTTCTTC.

This clonotype is a singleton in its sample. V and J are TRBV6-5 and TRBJ1-2; D is perhaps TRBD1 (5 bases). From germline, CDR1 is MNHEY and CDR2 SVGAGI. The V end was cut by 2 bases, the J end by 0 bases, with 7 bases between. This CDR3 comprises 14 residues. Here the CDR3 DNA reads TGTGCCAGCAGTTACGGGGGAACTAACTATGGCTACACCTTC. Protein product: CASSYGGTNYGYTF.

The CDR3 DNA is TGTGCCAGCAGCTTGAACAGATGGAGCTCCTACAATGAGCAGTTCTTC. This translates into CASSLNRWSSYNEQFF. The V and J genes are TRBV5-6 and TRBJ2-1; D is ambiguous. This CDR3 comprises 16 residues. Between the trimmed V and J ends, which lost 1 base and 0 bases, there was a span of 11 bases. CDR1 and CDR2 (germline): SGHDT, YYEEEE.

The CDR3, as DNA: TGCAGTGCGGGGGACAGGGTATTCACAGATACGCAGTATTTT. Its protein product is CSAGDRVFTDTQYF. The J gene is TRBJ2-3, the V gene TRBV20-1; 9 bases fit TRBD1. Germline-derived CDR1 and CDR2 are DFQATT and SNEGSKA (reference sequence). V was pared by 6 bases and J by 2 bases, with 6 bases of the junction left unmatched. The CDR3 has 14 amino acids.

This chain uses TRBV30 with TRBJ2-3; D remains unclear. The CDR3 length is 11 residues. Germline CDR1 and CDR2: GTSNPN and SVGIG (reference sequence). Trimming stripped 3 bases from V and 8 bases from J, with 9 bases between. CDR3 protein: CAWSHRFTQYF. CDR3 in DNA: TGTGCCTGGAGCCATAGGTTTACGCAGTATTTT.

In nucleotides, the CDR3 is TGTGCCAGCAGCTTAGGGGGGTTGGTCAGTGAGTCCCAGCATTTT. It encodes CASSLGGLVSESQHF. The rearrangement joins TRBV7-2 to TRBJ1-5; a possible D gene is TRBD1 (5 bases). Trimming shortened V by 1 base and J by 11 bases, and 18 bases separated the two germline ends. The V gene's germline CDR1 is SGHTA and CDR2 FQGNSA. The CDR3 length is 15 residues. The full variable domain, rest sourced from reference TRBV7-2 and TRBJ1-5, is GAGVSQSPSNKVTEKGKDVELRCDPISGHTALYWYRQSLGQGLEFLIYFQGNSAPDKSGLPSDRFSAERTGGSVSTLTIQRTQQEDSAVYLCASSLGGLVSESQHFGDGTRLSIL.

The chain combines TRBV29-1 with TRBJ1-1, with D uncertain. This CDR3 contains 16 residues. In germline, CDR1 is SQVTM, CDR2 ANQGSEA. Trimming took 1 base from V and 1 from J, leaving 16 bases between them. The CDR3 nucleotides read TGCAGCGTTGAAGGGTCAGGAGGCCTATCGAACACTGAAGCTTTCTTT. This gives the protein CSVEGSGGLSNTEAFF.